A selection of T cell receptor beta chains follows, all from one sample in a study of control samples from healthy donors and cancer patients. Profiling relied on immunoSEQ multiplex PCR, and the TCRdb table lists in-frame clones only, not all of them. The sample records over 100,000 clones, approximately 89% being singletons. The sequencing sample was made of blood. The receptors were sampled from a man in his forties in good health. CDR3s include the opening cysteine and the closing phenylalanine or tryptophan. The order of the fields is D gene, J gene, V gene, clone size, CDR3 DNA, CDR3 protein. The D gene is left open where the match is weak. Clone size is stated in some rows and not others, as once, few, many or a class when expanded.

TRBD1 | TRBJ2-6 | TRBV7-2 | NA | TGTGCCAGCAGCCCAGGGGGTTCTGGGGCCAACGTCCTGACTTTC | CASSPGGSGANVLTF
TRBD1 | TRBJ1-4 | TRBV9 | NA | TGTGCCAGCAGCGACCAGGGACACAGGGGTGAAAAACTGTTTTTT | CASSDQGHRGEKLFF
NA | TRBJ1-5 | TRBV12-3/TRBV12-4 | NA | TGTGCCAGCACCTTAGAGGGTCAGCCCCAGCATTTT | CASTLEGQPQHF
TRBD1 | TRBJ1-2 | TRBV6-2/TRBV6-3 | NA | TGTGCCAGCAGTTGGGACAGGGCCTATGGCTACACCTTC | CASSWDRAYGYTF
NA | TRBJ2-7 | TRBV4-3 | few | TGCGCCAGCAGCCAAGACTCCCCCGTGGTCGACGGCTCCTACGAGCAGTACTTC | CASSQDSPVVDGSYEQYF
TRBD1 | TRBJ2-2 | TRBV7-7 | NA | TGTGCCAGCAGCCCAACAGGGGGCACCGGGGAGCTGTTTTTT | CASSPTGGTGELFF
NA | TRBJ1-2 | TRBV5-1 | NA | TGCGCCAGCAGCTTGGCCGGGCAGGGAGAAGGCTACACCTTC | CASSLAGQGEGYTF
NA | TRBJ1-6 | TRBV5-5 | NA | TGTGCCAGCAGCTTGGCCGGAGACCACCTATTTTCACCCCTCCACTTT | CASSLAGDHLFSPLHF
NA | TRBJ1-5 | TRBV24-1 | NA | TGTGCCACCAGTGGTGGGGCACAGCCCCAGCATTTT | CATSGGAQPQHF
TRBD1 | TRBJ1-1 | TRBV18 | NA | TGTGCCAGCTCCCCTGGGACAGGGACTGAAGCTTTCTTT | CASSPGTGTEAFF
TRBD1 | TRBJ1-6 | TRBV20-1 | NA | TGCAGTGCTAGTACGGGACAGGGGTTTAATTCACCCCTCCACTTT | CSASTGQGFNSPLHF
TRBD1 | TRBJ1-4 | TRBV19 | NA | TGTGCCAGTAGTGAAAGGACAGGGGCGGAAAAACTGTTTTTT | CASSERTGAEKLFF
NA | TRBJ2-3 | TRBV5-4 | once | TGTGCCAGCAGCCCCCCTCCGGCAGATACGCAGTATTTT | CASSPPPADTQYF
NA | TRBJ1-5 | TRBV10-2 | once | TGCGCCAGCACCGCTGGCGGGGGGCGAGGCCAGCCCCAGCATTTT | CASTAGGGRGQPQHF
TRBD1 | TRBJ1-5 | TRBV30 | NA | TGTGCCTGGAGTGCAGGGGGGGATCAGCCCCAGCATTTT | CAWSAGGDQPQHF
TRBD2 | TRBJ2-7 | TRBV30 | NA | TGTGCCTGGAGTTTAGGACTAGCGGGGCCGGGCGAGCAGTACTTC | CAWSLGLAGPGEQYF
NA | TRBJ2-7 | TRBV7-8 | NA | TGTGCCAGCAGCTTCTCCTACGAGCAGTACTTC | CASSFSYEQYF
NA | TRBJ2-5 | TRBV7-3 | NA | TGTGCCAGCAGCCCAGGTTGGGCCCCACGGAGAGAGACCCAGTACTTC | CASSPGWAPRRETQYF
NA | TRBJ1-4 | TRBV2 | NA | TGTGCCGGCAGACGGGCCCCGACTGAAAAACTGTTTTTT | CAGRRAPTEKLFF
NA | TRBJ1-1 | TRBV30 | NA | TGTGCCTGGAGGTCGAAAGAAGCTTTCTTT | CAWRSKEAFF
NA | TRBJ1-5 | TRBV6-5 | NA | TGTGCCAGCAGCCGAGACGGAAATCAGCCCCAGCATTTT | CASSRDGNQPQHF
NA | TRBJ1-5 | TRBV14 | NA | TGTGCCAGCAGCCTAGGCACCAATCAGCCCCAGCATTTT | CASSLGTNQPQHF
TRBD1 | TRBJ2-2 | TRBV6-2/TRBV6-3 | NA | TGTGCCAGCAGCACGGGACAGGTGAACACCGGGGAGCTGTTTTTT | CASSTGQVNTGELFF
TRBD1 | TRBJ1-1 | TRBV2 | NA | TGTGCCAAGAGGACAGGGGGTATGACTGAAGCTTTCTTT | CAKRTGGMTEAFF
TRBD1 | TRBJ2-1 | TRBV6-5 | NA | TGTGCCAGCAGCCAGGACAGGGGTTTTTACAATGAGCAGTTCTTC | CASSQDRGFYNEQFF
TRBD1 | TRBJ2-7 | TRBV2 | NA | TGTGCCGGCAGACAGGGGACCTACGAGCAGTACTTC | CAGRQGTYEQYF
NA | TRBJ1-1 | TRBV5-1 | NA | TGCGCCAGCAGCTTGGCCCGGCAGGGGCTGAACACTGAAGCTTTCTTT | CASSLARQGLNTEAFF
TRBD2 | TRBJ2-3 | TRBV6-5 | NA | TGTGCCAGCAGCCGGGCGGGGGAAACAGATACGCAGTATTTT | CASSRAGETDTQYF
TRBD2 | TRBJ2-3 | TRBV5-8 | NA | TGTGCCAGCAGCTGGCCGGGCCTAGCGGGGGGCACAGATACGCAGTATTTT | CASSWPGLAGGTDTQYF
NA | TRBJ1-3 | TRBV6-5 | NA | TGTGCCAGCAGTTACTCGAGTCGGGGATCGGGAAACACCATATATTTT | CASSYSSRGSGNTIYF
NA | TRBJ2-5 | TRBV12-3/TRBV12-4 | NA | TGTGCCAGCAGTTTATCCCCCATGGAGACCCAGTACTTC | CASSLSPMETQYF
NA | TRBJ1-1 | TRBV15 | NA | TGTGCCACCAGCAGTCAGGCCCGAGCAAACACTGAAGCTTTCTTT | CATSSQARANTEAFF
TRBD1 | TRBJ2-2 | TRBV7-3 | NA | TGTGCCAGCAGCTTTGCGGGACAGGGAGTTTCCGGGGAGCTGTTTTTT | CASSFAGQGVSGELFF
NA | TRBJ1-1 | TRBV6-5 | NA | TGTGCCAGCAGAGCCGACACTGAAGCTTTCTTT | CASRADTEAFF
TRBD1 | TRBJ1-6 | TRBV3-1/TRBV3-2 | NA | TGTGCCAGCACCAAGGGTTTAGCGACAGGGGGCTATAATTCACCCCTCCACTTT | CASTKGLATGGYNSPLHF
NA | TRBJ2-7 | TRBV7-9 | NA | TGTGCCAGCAGCTTAGATTGGGCCTACGAGCAGTACTTC | CASSLDWAYEQYF
NA | TRBJ2-5 | TRBV5-6 | NA | TGTGCCAGCAGCTTGACAATAAAGTACCAAGAGACCCAGTACTTC | CASSLTIKYQETQYF
NA | TRBJ2-3 | TRBV20-1 | NA | TGCAGTGTTACGAGAACTACGCAGTATTTT | CSVTRTTQYF
NA | TRBJ2-5 | TRBV6-2/TRBV6-3 | NA | TGTGCCAGCAGTGGACAGAGACGGGAGACCCAGTACTTC | CASSGQRRETQYF
NA | TRBJ1-1 | TRBV18 | NA | TGTGCCAGCTCACCTTTCGGTCAGGGGAACACTGAAGCTTTCTTT | CASSPFGQGNTEAFF
NA | TRBJ2-2 | TRBV5-1 | NA | TGCGCCAGCAGCCTAACAAAAAACACCGGGGAGCTGTTTTTT | CASSLTKNTGELFF
NA | TRBJ1-1 | TRBV25-1 | NA | TGTGCCAGCAGTGAACAGGTGGGAGGGGGAAACACTGAAGCTTTCTTT | CASSEQVGGGNTEAFF
NA | TRBJ2-1 | TRBV19 | NA | TGTGCCAGTAGTGTAGAACGGGGCTTGTCCTACAATGAGCAGTTCTTC | CASSVERGLSYNEQFF
NA | TRBJ2-2 | TRBV11-3 | many | TGTGCCAGCAGCTTAGAGGGTAGCACCGGGGAGCTGTTTTTT | CASSLEGSTGELFF
NA | TRBJ1-6 | TRBV12-5 | once | TGTGCTAGTGGTTCTTATAATTCACCCCTCCACTTT | CASGSYNSPLHF
NA | TRBJ1-2 | TRBV15 | NA | TGTGCCACCAGCCGGCCTTCTAACTATGGCTACACCTTC | CATSRPSNYGYTF
NA | TRBJ1-5 | TRBV5-1 | NA | TGCGCCAGCAGCTTGGAAGGGGGGGGCAATCAGCCCCAGCATTTT | CASSLEGGGNQPQHF
NA | TRBJ2-5 | TRBV5-1 | NA | TGCGCCAGCAGCTTGGGGGCGGGGCAAGAGACCCAGTACTTC | CASSLGAGQETQYF
NA | TRBJ1-2 | TRBV3-1/TRBV3-2 | NA | TGTGCCAGCAGCCAAGGACGATCTGGCTACACCTTC | CASSQGRSGYTF
NA | TRBJ1-5 | TRBV11-2 | NA | TGTGCCAGCAGCTTAGGAGTCAATAATCAGCCCCAGCATTTT | CASSLGVNNQPQHF
NA | TRBJ2-7 | TRBV2 | NA | TGTGCCAGCAGTGAACTAGGCAGGGGTTACGAGCAGTACTTC | CASSELGRGYEQYF
NA | TRBJ1-5 | TRBV18 | once | TGTGCCAGCTCACCTCGTAAGGGTCAGCCCCAGCATTTT | CASSPRKGQPQHF
NA | TRBJ1-4 | TRBV27 | few | TGTGCCAGCAGTCCCGGGGGTGCAACTAATGAAAAACTGTTTTTT | CASSPGGATNEKLFF